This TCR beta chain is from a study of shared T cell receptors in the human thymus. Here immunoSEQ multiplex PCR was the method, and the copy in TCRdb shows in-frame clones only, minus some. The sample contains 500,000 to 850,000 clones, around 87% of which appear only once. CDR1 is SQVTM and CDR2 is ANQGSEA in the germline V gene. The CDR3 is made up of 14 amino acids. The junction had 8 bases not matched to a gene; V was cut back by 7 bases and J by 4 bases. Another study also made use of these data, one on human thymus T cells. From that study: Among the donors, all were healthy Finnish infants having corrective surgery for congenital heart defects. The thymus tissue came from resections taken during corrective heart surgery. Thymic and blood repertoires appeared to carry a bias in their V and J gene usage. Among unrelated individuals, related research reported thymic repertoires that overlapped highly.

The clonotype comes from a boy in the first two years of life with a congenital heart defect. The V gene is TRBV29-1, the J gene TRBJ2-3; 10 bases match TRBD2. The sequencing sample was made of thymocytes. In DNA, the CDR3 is TGCAGCGATAAAGCGGGAGGGCCGGCAGATACGCAGTATTTT. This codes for CSDKAGGPADTQYF.